Listed below are T cell receptor beta chains from one sample, sequenced in a study of blood T cell repertoires in COVID-19. The table came from immunoSEQ multiplex PCR; TCRdb's copy has only in-frame clones and leaves some out. Of roughly 230,000 clones listed, about 80% are singletons. Sample: peripheral blood. The origin of the receptors is a man aged 45-60 years with active or convalescent COVID-19. The CDR3 runs from the conserved cysteine through the conserved F or W. Fields, in order: clone size, J gene, D gene, V gene, CDR3 DNA, CDR3 protein. The D gene is left open where the match is weak. Clone sizes are given selectively: once, few, many, or a class where the clone is expanded.

>-|TRBJ2-7|TRBD1|TRBV6-2/TRBV6-3
TGTGCCAGCAGTACCACAGGGGCCGGCGAGCAGTACTTC
CASSTTGAGEQYF
>-|TRBJ2-5|-|TRBV5-5
TGTGCCAGCAGCCTCCCCAGGACTTCGGAGACCCAGTACTTC
CASSLPRTSETQYF
>-|TRBJ1-1|TRBD1|TRBV2
TGTGCCAGCACCACGACAGGGCGAACTGAAGCTTTCTTT
CASTTTGRTEAFF
>-|TRBJ2-1|TRBD2|TRBV7-8
TGTGCCAGCAGCTTAATGGCCAGCGGGGGGTGGAATGAGCAGTTCTTC
CASSLMASGGWNEQFF
>-|TRBJ2-3|TRBD1|TRBV5-1
TGCGCCAGCAGCTTGGGGACAGGGGGCACAGATACGCAGTATTTT
CASSLGTGGTDTQYF
>few|TRBJ1-3|-|TRBV3-1/TRBV3-2
TGTGCCAGCAGCCCCACAGACACATGGAACACCATATATTTT
CASSPTDTWNTIYF
>-|TRBJ2-3|-|TRBV28
TGTGCCAGCAGGCCGACAAGGTTCACAGATACGCAGTATTTT
CASRPTRFTDTQYF
>-|TRBJ2-7|TRBD1|TRBV6-6
TGTGCCAGCAGTTACTGGACAGGGACCTCCGGCGAGCAGTACTTC
CASSYWTGTSGEQYF
>few|TRBJ2-3|-|TRBV29-1
TGCAGCGATGGACAAACTAGCACAGATACGCAGTATTTT
CSDGQTSTDTQYF
>-|TRBJ2-7|-|TRBV14
TGTGCCAGCAGCCCGCGCCCCCGCTACGAGCAGTACTTC
CASSPRPRYEQYF
>-|TRBJ2-2|TRBD1|TRBV5-4
TGTGCCAGCAGCATTTCCGGGACAGGGGTCGCCGGGGAGCTGTTTTTT
CASSISGTGVAGELFF
>-|TRBJ1-1|TRBD1|TRBV6-6
TGTGCCAGCAGGTTGGACAGGGAAGGTGAAGCTTTCTTT
CASRLDREGEAFF
>-|TRBJ2-3|TRBD2|TRBV7-2
TGTGCCAGCAGCTTAGAGGGAGCGGGGGGGCGAGATACGCAGTATTTT
CASSLEGAGGRDTQYF
>-|TRBJ1-6|TRBD1|TRBV30
TGTGCCTGGAACTCGGGACAGGGGGTTTCGTCACCCCTCCACTTT
CAWNSGQGVSSPLHF
>-|TRBJ1-2|-|TRBV5-4
TGTGCCAGCAGCTTGGGTGGAGATGACTATGGCTACACCTTC
CASSLGGDDYGYTF
>-|TRBJ2-4|-|TRBV2
TGTGCCAGCAGTCCGCGGACAAAAAACATTCAGTACTTC
CASSPRTKNIQYF
>-|TRBJ2-6|TRBD1|TRBV5-1
TGCGCCAGCCGGGACAGGGTTTCAGTTAACTCTGGGGCCAACGTCCTGACTTTC
CASRDRVSVNSGANVLTF
>-|TRBJ2-2|-|TRBV27
-
CASSSSARGGTTGELFF
>-|TRBJ2-7|TRBD2|TRBV12-3/TRBV12-4
TGTGCCAGCAGCGGGGGGGGATACGAGCAGTACTTC
CASSGGGYEQYF
>-|TRBJ2-7|-|TRBV13
TGTGCCAGCAGCATCACACCCACAGGGCGCGAGCAGTACTTC
CASSITPTGREQYF
>-|TRBJ1-1|-|TRBV5-5
TGTGCCAGCAGCTTGCAGGGGATGAACACTGAAGCTTTCTTT
CASSLQGMNTEAFF
>-|TRBJ1-5|-|TRBV19
TGTGCCAGTAGAAGGACAGCTGGGGGCAATCAGCCCCAGCATTTT
CASRRTAGGNQPQHF
>-|TRBJ2-2|-|TRBV5-1
TGCGCCAGCAGCTTCGGCCCAGGGGACACCGGGGAGCTGTTTTTT
CASSFGPGDTGELFF
>-|TRBJ2-3|-|TRBV6-2/TRBV6-3
TGTGCCAGCAGTTACGGGGGGACAGTTACAGATACGCAGTATTTT
CASSYGGTVTDTQYF
>-|TRBJ2-1|TRBD1|TRBV9
TGTGCCAGCAGCGCCGTACAGGGGGCTCACAATGAGCAGTTCTTC
CASSAVQGAHNEQFF
>-|TRBJ2-1|TRBD1|TRBV5-4
TGTGCCAGCAGCTCTCCGGGACAGGGGGTATATGAGCAGTTCTTC
CASSSPGQGVYEQFF
>-|TRBJ2-3|TRBD1|TRBV19
TGTGCCAGTAGTCAACAGGGGGCGTTAGATACGCAGTATTTT
CASSQQGALDTQYF
>-|TRBJ2-7|-|TRBV4-2
TGTGCCAGCAGCCACCCTGAGGCTAGCTTTCCCTACGAGCAGTACTTC
CASSHPEASFPYEQYF
>few|TRBJ1-2|TRBD1|TRBV5-1
TGCGCCAGCAGCTTGGAAGGGAGAGCCCAGGGGGTTGACGGCTACACCTTC
CASSLEGRAQGVDGYTF
>few|TRBJ1-5|-|TRBV4-3
TGCGCCAGCAGCCAAGATAGAGGGACACCGAATCAGCCCCAGCATTTT
CASSQDRGTPNQPQHF
>-|TRBJ1-2|-|TRBV30
TGTGCCTGGAGTGTAGGTCCTACGGGGGGCTACACCTTC
CAWSVGPTGGYTF